The rows below give T cell receptor beta chains drawn from one sample of a study of T cell responses to AZD1222 COVID-19 vaccine. Sequencing used immunoSEQ multiplex PCR; TCRdb keeps in-frame clones, though not all of them. The sample records fewer than 150,000 clones, 88% being singletons. The specimen was peripheral blood, collected 28 days after the second AZD1222 dose. The origin of the receptors is an adult who received the AZD1222 COVID-19 vaccine. Each CDR3 is given with its conserved first and last residue. Fields, in order: J gene, clone size, CDR3 length, V gene, D gene, CDR3 DNA, CDR3 protein. The D gene is left open where the match is weak. Expanded clones get a size class; other rows say once, few or many, or leave the size out.

J: TRBJ1-2; size: -; length: 12; V: TRBV7-2; D: -; DNA: TGTGCCAGCAGCCGGACGGACTATGGCTACACCTTC; CDR3: CASSRTDYGYTF
J: TRBJ1-5; size: -; length: 14; V: TRBV19; D: TRBD1; DNA: TGTGCCACCAACGACAGGGGGCGAAATCAGCCCCAGCATTTT; CDR3: CATNDRGRNQPQHF
J: TRBJ1-2; size: -; length: 15; V: TRBV9; D: TRBD1; DNA: TGTGCCAGCAGCGTGGGACAGAAGGCTAACTATGGCTACACCTTC; CDR3: CASSVGQKANYGYTF
J: TRBJ1-2; size: -; length: 13; V: TRBV7-8; D: TRBD1; DNA: TGTGCCAGCAGCTTAGGACAGGGGGCAGGCTACACCTTC; CDR3: CASSLGQGAGYTF
J: TRBJ1-5; size: -; length: 14; V: TRBV3-1/TRBV3-2; D: TRBD1; DNA: TGTGCCAGCAGCTATACAGGGGGAGGACAGCCCCAGCATTTT; CDR3: CASSYTGGGQPQHF
J: TRBJ1-1; size: -; length: 12; V: TRBV28; D: -; DNA: TGTGCCAGCCTTCATGAACCGGATGAAGCTTTCTTT; CDR3: CASLHEPDEAFF
J: TRBJ2-2; size: once; length: 16; V: TRBV5-1; D: -; DNA: TGCGCCAGCAGCGCGGGACAGAAAAGAAACACCGGGGAGCTGTTTTTT; CDR3: CASSAGQKRNTGELFF
J: TRBJ2-2; size: -; length: 14; V: TRBV4-2; D: -; DNA: TGTGCCAGCAGCCTAAACAGAGGCACCGGGGAGCTGTTTTTT; CDR3: CASSLNRGTGELFF
J: TRBJ2-1; size: -; length: 14; V: TRBV28; D: -; DNA: TGTGCCACCCTCCTCGGGGCGTTCTACAATGAGCAGTTCTTC; CDR3: CATLLGAFYNEQFF
J: TRBJ1-1; size: -; length: 14; V: TRBV30; D: -; DNA: TGTGCCTGGAGTTCGGCCCCCATGAACACTGAAGCTTTCTTT; CDR3: CAWSSAPMNTEAFF
J: TRBJ1-2; size: -; length: 15; V: TRBV7-9; D: -; DNA: TGTGCCAGCAGCCACTCAGGTGGCGCTACCAAAGGCTACACCTTC; CDR3: CASSHSGGATKGYTF
J: TRBJ1-4; size: -; length: 16; V: TRBV5-1; D: -; DNA: TGCGCCAGCAGGCCTTCAACCGGGCCCGAGGGGGAAAAACTGTTTTTT; CDR3: CASRPSTGPEGEKLFF